This T cell receptor (beta chain) is from a study of T-cell reconstitution after alpha-beta-depleted transplantation in children. In its sample, this clonotype was seen many times. Its antigen is unknown. Regarding the study as a whole: One year after transplant, T-cell counts and diversity came mostly from newly produced T cells.

Losses at the gene ends were 5 bases for V and 4 bases for J; bases not matched to a gene: 8. CDR1 and CDR2 (germline): SSHAT, FNYEAQ (reference sequence). The CDR3 has 15 residues. Unique molecular identifiers featured in how the TCRbeta library was prepared. TCRdb re-analysed the PCR reads in MiXCR, keeping a single row per CDR3 protein. The sample has about 600,000 distinct CDR3 sequences, under 25% seen once. The chain uses TRBV7-7 and TRBJ1-1, with 9 bases identical to TRBD1. This receptor was obtained from a boy under two years old who had a stem cell transplant for acute myeloid leukemia, so the T cells may come from the graft donor. The sequenced sample was PBMCs, mostly from graft donor cells, obtained 360 days after TCRalphabeta/CD19-depleted stem cell transplant. The CDR3 loop is CASSPLQGASTEAFF. The CDR3 bases are TGTGCCAGCAGCCCACTACAGGGGGCGAGCACTGAAGCTTTCTTT.